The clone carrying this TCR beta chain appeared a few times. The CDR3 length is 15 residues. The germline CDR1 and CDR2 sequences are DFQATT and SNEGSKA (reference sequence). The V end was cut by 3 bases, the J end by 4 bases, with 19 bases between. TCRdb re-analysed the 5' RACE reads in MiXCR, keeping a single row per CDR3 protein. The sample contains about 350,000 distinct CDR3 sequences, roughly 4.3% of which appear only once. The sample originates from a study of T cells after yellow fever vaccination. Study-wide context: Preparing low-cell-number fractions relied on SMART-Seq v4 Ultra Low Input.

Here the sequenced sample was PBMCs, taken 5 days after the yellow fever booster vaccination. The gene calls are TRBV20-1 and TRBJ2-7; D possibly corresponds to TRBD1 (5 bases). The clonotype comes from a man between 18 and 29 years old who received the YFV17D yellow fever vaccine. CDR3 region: CSASTQYQGSYEQYF. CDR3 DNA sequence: TGCAGTGCTAGTACTCAGTATCAGGGCAGTTACGAGCAGTACTTC.